The rows below give T cell receptor beta chains drawn from one sample of a study of blood T cells in healthy people across ages. TCRdb reanalysed the 5' RACE reads using MiXCR and keeps one entry per CDR3 protein. The sample holds 700,000 or so distinct CDR3 sequences, over 40% seen once. The sequencing input was blood. All receptors derive from a man older than 75 in good health. CDR3s include the opening cysteine and the closing phenylalanine or tryptophan. A D gene is named only where the DNA matches it firmly. Clone size is not always given. Where it is, it says once, few, many or a class for expanded clones.

V gene	clone size	J gene	D gene	CDR3 protein	CDR3 DNA
TRBV11-3	few	TRBJ2-5	NA	CASSFSEGTQYF	TGTGCCAGCAGCTTCTCAGAGGGGACCCAGTACTTC
TRBV5-6	NA	TRBJ1-1	TRBD1	CASSLLTGQVITEAFF	TGTGCCAGCAGCTTATTAACGGGACAGGTTATAACTGAAGCTTTCTTT
TRBV2	NA	TRBJ1-1	TRBD1	CASRRDRNLNTEAFF	TGTGCCAGCAGGAGGGACAGGAATTTAAACACTGAAGCTTTCTTT
TRBV18	NA	TRBJ2-2	NA	CASSPFQGSWTGELFF	TGTGCCAGCTCACCCTTTCAGGGCTCTTGGACCGGGGAGCTGTTTTTT
TRBV4-3	NA	TRBJ2-1	NA	CASSQVMGSGGEQFF	TGCGCCAGCAGCCAAGTGATGGGGTCTGGGGGTGAGCAGTTCTTC
TRBV20-1	NA	TRBJ1-2	TRBD1	CSARDRRGQAYGYTF	TGCAGTGCTAGAGACCGGCGGGGACAGGCCTATGGCTACACCTTC
TRBV5-1	few	TRBJ1-2	TRBD1	CASSFTGTGGRNGYTF	TGCGCCAGCAGCTTTACCGGGACAGGGGGCAGGAATGGCTACACCTTC
TRBV5-1	few	TRBJ1-1	NA	CASSLTGMNTEAFF	TGCGCCAGCAGCTTGACAGGCATGAACACTGAAGCTTTCTTT
TRBV29-1	once	TRBJ2-3	TRBD2	CSVAAGGLDTQYF	TGCAGCGTCGCAGCGGGGGGGCTCGATACGCAGTATTTT
TRBV27	once	TRBJ2-7	TRBD2	CASANGLAGGYEQYF	TGTGCCAGCGCCAACGGACTAGCGGGAGGGTACGAGCAGTACTTC
TRBV5-1	NA	TRBJ2-3	NA	CASSLHDAVDTQYF	TGCGCCAGCAGCTTGCACGACGCGGTCGATACGCAGTATTTT
TRBV2	few	TRBJ2-5	TRBD1	CASSRRQGSQETQYF	TGTGCCAGCAGTAGGCGACAGGGCTCTCAAGAGACCCAGTACTTC
TRBV20-1	NA	TRBJ2-6	NA	CSAFSQSGANVLTF	TGCAGTGCTTTCAGTCAATCTGGGGCCAACGTCCTGACTTTC
TRBV7-2	NA	TRBJ2-4	TRBD1	CASRKGQGNIQYF	TGTGCCAGCAGAAAGGGACAGGGAAACATTCAGTACTTC
TRBV7-7	NA	TRBJ2-2	NA	CASSHGSTGELFF	TGTGCCAGCAGCCATGGGTCCACCGGGGAGCTGTTTTTT
TRBV6-5	NA	TRBJ2-3	TRBD2	CASSLSGLAGDTQYF	TGTGCCAGCAGTTTATCGGGACTAGCGGGTGATACGCAGTATTTT
TRBV6-5	few	TRBJ2-5	TRBD2	CASSLGLAGGYGQYF	TGTGCCAGCAGTCTCGGGCTAGCGGGGGGATACGGCCAGTACTTC
TRBV4-3	few	TRBJ2-2	NA	CASSQFVNTGELFF	TGCGCCAGCAGCCAATTCGTGAACACCGGGGAGCTGTTTTTT
TRBV6-5	few	TRBJ1-2	TRBD1	CASSYAVRTGDGYTF	TGTGCCAGCAGTTACGCAGTCCGGACAGGGGATGGCTACACCTTC
TRBV6-5	few	TRBJ2-7	NA	CASSKGRPRAYEQYF	TGTGCCAGCAGCAAAGGGAGGCCGCGAGCCTACGAGCAGTACTTC
TRBV7-8	NA	TRBJ2-5	NA	CASRFTGGLQETQYF	TGTGCCAGCAGGTTTACCGGGGGCCTCCAAGAGACCCAGTACTTC
TRBV10-1	many	TRBJ2-5	NA	CASPRGQETQYF	TGCGCCAGCCCCCGTGGGCAAGAGACCCAGTACTTC
TRBV5-1	NA	TRBJ2-3	NA	CASSSALPSTDTQYF	TGCGCCAGCAGCTCGGCCCTTCCCAGCACAGATACGCAGTATTTT
TRBV28	NA	TRBJ1-2	NA	CASSPPPRGYTF	TGTGCCAGCAGTCCTCCCCCTAGGGGCTACACCTTC
TRBV20-1	NA	TRBJ2-7	TRBD2	CSAILGTSGYNEQYF	TGCAGTGCTATCCTCGGGACTAGCGGTTACAATGAGCAGTACTTC
TRBV28	many	TRBJ2-7	TRBD1	CASSGTGTLYEQYF	TGTGCCAGCTCAGGGACAGGTACTTTGTACGAGCAGTACTTC
TRBV7-9	NA	TRBJ2-3	NA	CASSAGAADTQYF	TGTGCCAGCAGTGCAGGGGCGGCAGATACGCAGTATTTT
TRBV12-3/TRBV12-4	many	TRBJ2-4	TRBD2	CASRAAPGLEEKNIQYF	TGTGCCAGCAGGGCAGCTCCGGGACTAGAGGAAAAAAACATTCAGTACTTC
TRBV5-6	NA	TRBJ2-5	TRBD2	CASSLPTSGIQTQYF	TGTGCCAGCAGCTTGCCTACTAGCGGGATACAGACCCAGTACTTC
TRBV4-1	few	TRBJ1-4	NA	CASSQDHDSANEKLFF	TGCGCCAGCAGCCAAGATCACGACTCCGCTAATGAAAAACTGTTTTTT
TRBV20-1	NA	TRBJ2-2	TRBD2	CSAPLAERGTGELFF	TGCAGTGCCCCGCTAGCGGAGAGAGGAACCGGGGAGCTGTTTTTT
TRBV20-1	NA	TRBJ2-3	NA	CSARDPARLSTDTQYF	TGCAGTGCTAGAGACCCGGCGCGCCTTAGCACAGATACGCAGTATTTT
TRBV11-2	NA	TRBJ2-3	NA	CASSGGGTQYF	TGTGCCAGCAGCGGAGGGGGTACGCAGTATTTT
TRBV9	NA	TRBJ2-7	NA	CASSVGDGPYEQYF	TGTGCCAGCAGCGTAGGGGACGGACCCTACGAGCAGTACTTC
TRBV4-3	NA	TRBJ2-1	TRBD2	CVSSQDYGSGRAGEQFF	TGCGTCAGCAGCCAAGATTATGGGAGCGGGAGGGCCGGTGAGCAGTTCTTC
TRBV24-1	NA	TRBJ2-1	TRBD1	CATSDTGTGYNEQFF	TGTGCCACCAGTGATACCGGGACAGGCTACAATGAGCAGTTCTTC
TRBV5-1	NA	TRBJ2-1	NA	CVSSLETVYNEQFF	TGCGTCAGCAGCTTGGAGACCGTTTACAATGAGCAGTTCTTC
TRBV14	few	TRBJ1-1	NA	CASSEWSKMNTEAFF	TGTGCCAGCAGCGAGTGGTCCAAAATGAACACTGAAGCTTTCTTT
TRBV19	NA	TRBJ2-1	TRBD2	CASSPLAEPYNEQFF	TGTGCCAGTAGCCCCCTAGCGGAACCCTACAATGAGCAGTTCTTC
TRBV6-6	few	TRBJ2-3	NA	CASSDNGNTDTQYF	TGTGCCAGCAGTGACAACGGGAACACAGATACGCAGTATTTT
TRBV13	few	TRBJ2-7	NA	CASSRSGQHPAYEQYF	TGTGCCAGCAGCCGGAGCGGACAGCACCCTGCTTACGAGCAGTACTTC
TRBV20-1	NA	TRBJ2-1	NA	CSASKGTPREEQFF	TGCAGTGCTAGTAAAGGCACGCCCCGTGAGGAGCAGTTCTTC
TRBV20-1	NA	TRBJ1-2	TRBD1	CSAQGQGNDGYTF	TGCAGTGCTCAGGGACAGGGGAACGATGGCTACACCTTC
TRBV4-3	few	TRBJ1-4	NA	CASTYAVRGRPGANEKLFF	TGCGCCAGCACCTACGCGGTCAGGGGACGACCGGGGGCTAATGAAAAACTGTTTTTT
TRBV7-2	once	TRBJ2-7	NA	CASSFGGAVCEQYF	TGTGCCAGCAGCTTTGGCGGGGCGGTTTGCGAGCAGTACTTC
TRBV7-2	NA	TRBJ2-5	TRBD1	CASSWTGPNEQYF	TGTGCCAGCAGCTGGACAGGGCCCAATGAGCAGTACTTC
TRBV6-2/TRBV6-3	few	TRBJ2-1	TRBD2	CASTGGGPYNEQFF	TGTGCCAGCACGGGCGGGGGGCCCTACAATGAGCAGTTCTTC
TRBV12-3/TRBV12-4	many	TRBJ1-5	NA	CASSLLGGSNQPQHF	TGTGCCAGCAGTTTACTTGGGGGAAGCAATCAGCCCCAGCATTTT
TRBV28	NA	TRBJ2-7	NA	CASSPTERARREQYF	TGTGCCAGCAGCCCAACCGAGCGGGCTCGTCGCGAGCAGTACTTC
TRBV6-5	few	TRBJ1-5	NA	CASSEAGEHQPQHF	TGTGCCAGCAGTGAAGCAGGGGAACATCAGCCCCAGCATTTT
TRBV5-1	few	TRBJ2-1	NA	CASSRGRGEYNEQFF	TGCGCCAGCAGCCGTGGCAGGGGGGAGTACAATGAGCAGTTCTTC
TRBV5-4	NA	TRBJ2-2	TRBD2	CASTRGGLIGELFF	TGTGCCAGCACCCGGGGGGGCCTTATCGGGGAGCTGTTTTTT
TRBV7-2	NA	TRBJ2-3	TRBD2	CASNPLAGGSDTQYF	TGTGCCAGCAACCCGCTAGCGGGAGGTTCAGATACGCAGTATTTT
TRBV5-1	few	TRBJ2-3	NA	CASSLGSGASDTQYF	TGCGCCAGCAGCTTGGGATCAGGGGCGTCAGATACGCAGTATTTT
TRBV4-3	NA	TRBJ2-5	TRBD2	CASSQTSGSVETQYF	TGCGCCAGCAGTCAGACTAGCGGGAGTGTGGAGACCCAGTACTTC
TRBV20-1	few	TRBJ2-7	TRBD2	CSARLAGGLSPYEQYF	TGCAGTGCTCGGCTAGCGGGGGGGCTATCTCCCTACGAGCAGTACTTC